The T cell receptor beta chain described here comes from a study of blood T cells in healthy people across ages (dated by TCRdb to about 2015). The study in broad terms: In model experiments, template switching captured about one uniquely barcoded TCR beta cDNA molecule for every two T cells. Age-related changes in TCR beta repertoire diversity were measured in the study by deep sequencing normalized with unique cDNA molecular identifiers. The donors were split into four age groups: young (average about 16 years), middle-aged (roughly 39), aged (approximately 60) and long-lived (under 90). To avoid experimental bias, donors of different ages were distributed randomly across sequencing lanes. The study analyzed two additional independent replicas of 1 million unique cDNA reads from the same blood draw for two donors, one aged 18 to 30 and one aged 80 or older.

Note on this clonotype: Its binding antigen is unknown. Base qualities are not provided; no much larger clone lies one nucleotide away.

Study-wide conclusions, independent of this receptor: Donor CMV infection status was unknown, potentially confounding age-related changes in expanded clonotypes. There was a strong correlation between observed TCR beta diversity and the percentage of naive T cells measured by flow cytometry. As age increased, observed TCR beta diversity per million T cells dropped in a roughly linear way, and a significant reduction was already evident by age roughly 36. Compared with the aged group, more naive CD4+ T cells, fewer expanded clones and increased TCR diversity were shown by the long-lived group, suggesting age selection. Since profiling was done on bulk unsorted PBMCs, naive and antigen-experienced compartments could not be conclusively compared. Estimates of total diversity based on one million sequenced T cells were regarded as lower bounds and as underestimates.

Donors were 40 or so systemically healthy Caucasian individuals from Russia aged 6 to 90 years. Each donor gave ten milliliters of peripheral blood, collected into EDTA-treated Vacutainer tubes. Ficoll-Paque density-gradient centrifugation was used to isolate PBMCs, with at least 7 million per sample. Trizol reagent was used to extract total RNA from PBMCs, with at least 5.5 micrograms per sample. For every donor, an aliquot of PBMCs went through flow cytometry to measure the percentages of naive CD45RAhigh/CD27high T cells. The receptor library was made with 5' RACE. TCRdb lists the instrument as Illumina HiSeq 2500. A second roughly 7 to 12 cycle PCR used a sample-barcoded 5' primer and a J-beta primer mix. Each TCR beta cDNA molecule received a unique molecular identifier from a template-switch 5' adaptor carrying 12 random nucleotides. Each sample yielded at least 3 million CDR3-containing paired-end reads. All of the RNA was converted into first-strand cDNA using the Mint cDNA synthesis kit, with a TRBC-specific oligonucleotide serving as the primer. Following uracil-DNA glycosylase treatment, all cDNA underwent a first 18-cycle PCR with the universal primers M1SS and BC2_uni_R. The study's processing was this. For normalization, 1 million high-quality reads, each with a distinct molecular identifier, were randomly selected from each sample. Instead of being binned into consensus sequences, reads that shared molecular identifiers were thrown out. MiTCR, run with a Q25 quality threshold and the strictest error-elimination algorithm, handled CDR3 identification, clonotype clustering and error correction. Lower-bound total TCR beta diversity was estimated with a nonparametric unseen species model using Euler transformation. TCRdb passed the public sequencing reads through fastp at Q25 and MiXCR, retaining productive beta sequences. Here each entry gathers all rows of one CDR3 protein and keeps the most common genes and DNA. These V and J calls are TCRdb output, not the study's own analysis. The sample contains hundreds of thousands of distinct CDR3 sequences, about 50% of them found a single time. The ten largest clones capture approximately 13% of the sample.

Compared with germline, V lacks 6 bases and J lacks 1 base; bases without a gene match: 5. CDR1 and CDR2 are read off the germline V gene as MGHDK and SYGVNS. The CDR3 spans 15 residues, from the cysteine through the phenylalanine. Just the 45-base CDR3 DNA is kept, in frame starting at base 1. The TCR was taken from a woman older than 75 in good health. The chain links TRBV25-1 with TRBJ2-5, and TRBD1 aligns with 10 junction nucleotides. The specimen sequenced was blood. For the CDR3, the sequence is CASRRQGAIQETQYF. The DNA reads as follows: TGTGCCAGCAGAAGACAGGGGGCAATCCAAGAGACCCAGTACTTC.